What follows is one TCR beta chain and its context. No cognate antigen has been identified for it. No much larger clone exists at a distance of one base, and base qualities are not known. This sample is drawn from a study of technical replicates of blood from a handful of donors (dated by TCRdb to 2016 to 2017). Including the terminal cysteine and phenylalanine, the CDR3 comprises 17 residues. Here the CDR3 DNA is all that survives: 51 bases in frame from base 1. CDR1 and CDR2 (PRHDT, FYEKMQ) derive from the germline V gene (reference sequence). V is pruned by 2 bases and J by 6 bases, leaving 11 bases of the junction without a gene match. Libraries came from the immunoSEQ multiplex PCR assay. TCRdb took this table from immuneACCESS and kept in-frame rearrangements with V and J called. Such tables lack part of the clones; where checked against another copy, unresolved V genes explain under half of the gap, and the rest is unexplained. For this sample the table gives under 90,000 clones, of which 93% were detected only once. The ten most abundant clones make up 0.2% to 0.25% of the sample.

The sample taken for sequencing was T cells isolated from PBMCs. The receptor was isolated from a human donor in good health. This sequence uses TRBV13 and TRBJ1-4, with TRBD1 identical over 8 junction bases. This receptor has the CDR3 CASSLKGTGHRDEKLFF. The DNA sequence is as follows: TGTGCCAGCAGCTTAAAAGGGACAGGCCATAGGGATGAAAAACTGTTTTTT.